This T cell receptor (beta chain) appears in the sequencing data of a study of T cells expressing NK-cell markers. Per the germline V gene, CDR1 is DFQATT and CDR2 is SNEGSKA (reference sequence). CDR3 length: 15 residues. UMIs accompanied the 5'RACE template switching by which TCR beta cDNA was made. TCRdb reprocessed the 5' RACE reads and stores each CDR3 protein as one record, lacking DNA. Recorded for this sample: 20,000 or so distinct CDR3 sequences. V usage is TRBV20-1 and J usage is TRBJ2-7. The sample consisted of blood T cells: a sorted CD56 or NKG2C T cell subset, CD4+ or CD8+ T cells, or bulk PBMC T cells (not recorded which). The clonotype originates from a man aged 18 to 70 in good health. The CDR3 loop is CSARDPSRPSGEQYF.